This T cell receptor beta chain is drawn from a study of blood T cell repertoires in COVID-19. About the research overall: In each case, the material was cDNA or gDNA derived from T cells, B-cell-depleted T cells, or PBMCs.

Germline CDR1 is GTSNPN and CDR2 is SVGIG (reference sequence). This CDR3 contains 13 residues. V gave up 3 bases and J gave up 0 bases, with 6 bases separating them. In the source study's methods: Estimates of nucleated cell counts were drawn from the amplification of reference gene primers. This table comes from immunoSEQ multiplex PCR, and its TCRdb copy is limited to in-frame clones, with some not included. V and J calls and clone size are those listed in that table; D and trimming were worked out from the DNA. The profile shows about 240,000 clones, approximately 90% of them singletons. The cohort comprised adults aged about 18 to 100 years residing in around 25 US areas. Cohort 3 recovery required two negative PCRs, clearance, or symptom resolution.

This chain uses TRBV30 with TRBJ2-4, with a possible D match to TRBD1 (6 bases). The sequence came from a woman in her 30s who had recovered from COVID-19. The sample was PBMCs or T cells enriched from blood (not recorded which). The CDR3 DNA follows: TGTGCCTGGAGGGGGGCAGCCAAAAACATTCAGTACTTC. As protein: CAWRGAAKNIQYF.